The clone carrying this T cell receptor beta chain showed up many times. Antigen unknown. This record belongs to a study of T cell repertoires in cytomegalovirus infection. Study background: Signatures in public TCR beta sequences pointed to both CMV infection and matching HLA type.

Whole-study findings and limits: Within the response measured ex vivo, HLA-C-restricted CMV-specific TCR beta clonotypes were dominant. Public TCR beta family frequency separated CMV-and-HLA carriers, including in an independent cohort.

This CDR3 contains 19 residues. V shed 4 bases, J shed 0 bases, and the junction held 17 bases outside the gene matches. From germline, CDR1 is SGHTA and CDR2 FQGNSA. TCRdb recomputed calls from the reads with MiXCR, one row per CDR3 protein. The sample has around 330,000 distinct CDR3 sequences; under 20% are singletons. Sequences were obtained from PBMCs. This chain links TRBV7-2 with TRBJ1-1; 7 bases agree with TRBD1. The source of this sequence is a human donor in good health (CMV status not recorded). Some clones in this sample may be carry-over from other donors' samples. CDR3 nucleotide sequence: TGTGCCAGCAGCTCCTATTCGGACCCCGGGACAGTGATGAACACTGAAGCTTTCTTT. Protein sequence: CASSSYSDPGTVMNTEAFF.